This TCR beta chain was captured by sequencing in a study of T cells in Graves' hyperthyroidism and ophthalmopathy. This CDR3 is 15 amino acids long. Germline V gives CDR1 MNHEY, CDR2 SVGAGI. V lost 7 bases, J lost 4 bases, and 8 bases stayed unmatched. TCR beta CDR3 sequences were amplified from RNA transcripts. First-round RT-PCR with HTBI primers amplified the TCR CDR3 region. TCRdb fed the multiplex PCR reads into MiXCR, producing one record per CDR3 protein. This sample has hundreds of thousands of distinct CDR3 sequences, with over 35% found just once. The chain combines TRBV6-5 with TRBJ2-5, with 11 nucleotides matching TRBD1. Sequencing was carried out using blood. The receptor was derived from a woman between 40 and 55 years old with Graves' hyperthyroidism. The CDR3 reads CASTYSGQGGETQYF. The CDR3 DNA sequence: TGTGCCAGCACCTACTCGGGACAGGGGGGAGAGACCCAGTACTTC.